This TCR beta chain was obtained from a study of T-cell reconstitution after alpha-beta-depleted transplantation in children. Study outcomes and limitations: Surviving recipient T cells and thymic progenitors accounted for the high day-60 TCRbeta diversity observed in some patients. Newly produced T cells mostly provided counts and TCRbeta diversity after one year, as hyperexpanded clones declined. After transplant, at about two months, alpha-beta T cells were reportedly derived from several hundred expanded graft clones.

This clonotype occurred a few times. The target antigen is unknown. Germline assignment: CDR1 LGHNA and CDR2 YNFKEQ. CDR3 length equals 16 residues. After removal of 4 bases from V and 5 bases from J, the junction contained 7 bases not matched to a gene. Unique molecular identifiers were used in preparing the TCRbeta library. TCRdb recomputed calls from the PCR reads with MiXCR, one row per CDR3 protein. The table has about 600,000 distinct CDR3 sequences, over 10% seen once. Sequenced here: PBMCs, mostly from graft donor cells, sampled 360 days after TCRalphabeta/CD19-depleted stem cell transplant. The chain has TRBV4-2 and TRBJ2-5, with 13 bases aligning to TRBD2. This TCR derives from a male patient younger than 18 who had a stem cell transplant for acute myeloid leukemia, so the T cells may come from the graft donor. The CDR3 sequence: CASSPRLAGGSETQYF. The CDR3 region has the DNA TGTGCCAGCAGCCCCAGACTAGCGGGAGGCTCGGAGACCCAGTACTTC.